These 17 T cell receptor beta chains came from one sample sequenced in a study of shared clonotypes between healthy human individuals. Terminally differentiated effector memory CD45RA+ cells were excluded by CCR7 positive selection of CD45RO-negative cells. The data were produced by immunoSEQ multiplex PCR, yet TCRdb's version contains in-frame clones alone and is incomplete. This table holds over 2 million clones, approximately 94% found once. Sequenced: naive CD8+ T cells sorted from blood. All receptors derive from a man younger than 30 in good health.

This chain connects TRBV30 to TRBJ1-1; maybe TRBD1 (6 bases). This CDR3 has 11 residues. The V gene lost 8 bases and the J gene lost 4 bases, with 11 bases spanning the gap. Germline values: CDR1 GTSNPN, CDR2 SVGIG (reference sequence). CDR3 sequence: CAGQYLTEAFF. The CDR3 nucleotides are TGTGCCGGACAGTATCTCACTGAAGCTTTCTTT.

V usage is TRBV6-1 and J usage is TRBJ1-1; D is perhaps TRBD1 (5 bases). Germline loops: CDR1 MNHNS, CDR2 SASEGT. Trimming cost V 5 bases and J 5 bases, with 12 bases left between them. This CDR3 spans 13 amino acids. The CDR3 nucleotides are TGTGCCAGCAGTCCGGGGCCTGGGACTGAAGCTTTCTTT. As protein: CASSPGPGTEAFF.

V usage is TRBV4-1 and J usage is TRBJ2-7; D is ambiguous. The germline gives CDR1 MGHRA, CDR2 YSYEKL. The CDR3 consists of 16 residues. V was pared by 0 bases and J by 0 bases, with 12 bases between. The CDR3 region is CASSQDRDLTSYEQYF. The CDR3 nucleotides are TGCGCCAGCAGCCAAGACCGAGACTTAACCTCCTACGAGCAGTACTTC.

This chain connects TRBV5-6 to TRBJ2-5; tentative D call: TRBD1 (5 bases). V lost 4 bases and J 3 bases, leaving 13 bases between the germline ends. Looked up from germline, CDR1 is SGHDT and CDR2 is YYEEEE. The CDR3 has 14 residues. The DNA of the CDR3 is TGTGCCAGCAGCCCCTGGGGCAGGGAAGAGACCCAGTACTTC. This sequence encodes CASSPWGREETQYF.

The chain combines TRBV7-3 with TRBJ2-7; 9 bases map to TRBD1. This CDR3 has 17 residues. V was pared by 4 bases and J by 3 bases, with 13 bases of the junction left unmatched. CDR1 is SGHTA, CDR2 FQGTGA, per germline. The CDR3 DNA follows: TGTGCCAGCAGCTCTAACCTCCACAGGGGGCTTTGCTACGAGCAGTACTTC. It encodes CASSSNLHRGLCYEQYF.

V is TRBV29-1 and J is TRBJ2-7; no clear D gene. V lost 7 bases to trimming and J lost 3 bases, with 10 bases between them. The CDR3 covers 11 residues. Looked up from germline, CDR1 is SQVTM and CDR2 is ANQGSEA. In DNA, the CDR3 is TGCAGCGCCAGACACCGCTACGAGCAGTACTTC. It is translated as CSARHRYEQYF.

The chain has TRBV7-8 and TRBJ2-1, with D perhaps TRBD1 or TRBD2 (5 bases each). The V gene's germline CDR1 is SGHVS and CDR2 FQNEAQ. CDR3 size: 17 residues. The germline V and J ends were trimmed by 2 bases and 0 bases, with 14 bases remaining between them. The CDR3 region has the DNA TGTGCCAGCAGCTTATTTGGGTGGGGGAGCTCCTACAATGAGCAGTTCTTC. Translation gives CASSLFGWGSSYNEQFF.

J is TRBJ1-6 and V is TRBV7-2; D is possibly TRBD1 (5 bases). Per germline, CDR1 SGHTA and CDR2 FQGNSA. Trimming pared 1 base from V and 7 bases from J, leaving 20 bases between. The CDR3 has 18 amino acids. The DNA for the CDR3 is TGTGCCAGCAGCTTAGGAGGGGTCTATTTCTTCGGCAATTCACCCCTCCACTTT. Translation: CASSLGGVYFFGNSPLHF.

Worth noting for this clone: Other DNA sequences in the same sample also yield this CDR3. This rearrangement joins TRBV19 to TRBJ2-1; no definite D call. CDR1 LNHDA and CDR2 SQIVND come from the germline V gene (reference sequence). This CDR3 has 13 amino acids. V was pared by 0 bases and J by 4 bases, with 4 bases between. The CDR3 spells CASSIDPYNEQFF. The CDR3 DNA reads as TGTGCCAGTAGTATAGATCCTTACAATGAGCAGTTCTTC.

The CDR3 sequence: CASSLSPQGDYEQYF. Here the CDR3 DNA reads TGTGCCAGCAGCTTATCCCCCCAGGGGGACTACGAGCAGTACTTC. The rearrangement links TRBV11-2 to TRBJ2-7, with 7 bases that match TRBD1. In germline, CDR1 is SGHAT, CDR2 FQNNGV. The CDR3 has 15 amino acids. Unmatched junction bases numbered 7, after V lost 2 bases and J lost 3 bases.

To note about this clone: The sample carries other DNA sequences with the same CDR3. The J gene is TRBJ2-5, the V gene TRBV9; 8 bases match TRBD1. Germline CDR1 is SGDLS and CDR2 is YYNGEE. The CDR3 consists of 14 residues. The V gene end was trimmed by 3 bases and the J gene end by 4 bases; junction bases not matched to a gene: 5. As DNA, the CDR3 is TGTGCCAGCAGCGGAGACAGGGGCAGAGAGACCCAGTACTTC. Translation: CASSGDRGRETQYF.

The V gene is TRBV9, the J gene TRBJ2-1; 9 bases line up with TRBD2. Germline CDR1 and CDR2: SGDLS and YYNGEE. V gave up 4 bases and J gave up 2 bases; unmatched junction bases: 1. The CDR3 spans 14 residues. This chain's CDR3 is CASSLAGTYNEQFF. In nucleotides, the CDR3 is TGTGCCAGCAGCCTAGCGGGGACCTACAATGAGCAGTTCTTC.

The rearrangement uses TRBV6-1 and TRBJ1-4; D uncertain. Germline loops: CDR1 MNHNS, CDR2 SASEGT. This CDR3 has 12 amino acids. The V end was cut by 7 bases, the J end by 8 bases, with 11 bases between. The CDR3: CASTDDWEKLFF. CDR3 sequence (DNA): TGTGCCAGCACGGACGACTGGGAAAAACTGTTTTTT.

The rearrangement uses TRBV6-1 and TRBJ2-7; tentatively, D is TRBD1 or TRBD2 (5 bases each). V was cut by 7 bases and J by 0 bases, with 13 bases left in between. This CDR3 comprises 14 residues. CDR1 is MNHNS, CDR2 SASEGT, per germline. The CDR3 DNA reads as TGTGCCAGCACGAGGGACGCAGGCTCCTACGAGCAGTACTTC. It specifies CASTRDAGSYEQYF.

CDR3 sequence (DNA): TGCGCCAGCAGCCTCCTACCCCCTGGGACGGTCGCCTACGAGCAGTACTTC. This codes for CASSLLPPGTVAYEQYF. The chain has TRBV4-1 and TRBJ2-7; D is tentatively TRBD1 or TRBD2 (5 bases each). The CDR3 contains 17 residues. Per germline, CDR1 MGHRA and CDR2 YSYEKL. Trimming shortened V by 4 bases and J by 2 bases, and 21 bases separated the two germline ends.

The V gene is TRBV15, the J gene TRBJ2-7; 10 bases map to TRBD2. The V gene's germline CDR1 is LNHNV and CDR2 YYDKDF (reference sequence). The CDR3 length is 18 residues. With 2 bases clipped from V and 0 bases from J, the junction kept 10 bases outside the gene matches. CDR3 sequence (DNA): TGTGCCACCAGCAGAATAGAGACTAGCGGGCTTAGCTCCTACGAGCAGTACTTC. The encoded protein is CATSRIETSGLSSYEQYF.

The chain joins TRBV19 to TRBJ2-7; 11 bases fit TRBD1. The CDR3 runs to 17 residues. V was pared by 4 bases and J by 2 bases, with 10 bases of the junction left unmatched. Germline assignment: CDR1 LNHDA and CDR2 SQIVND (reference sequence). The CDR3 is CASSTSQGTGGPYEQYF. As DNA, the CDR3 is TGTGCCAGTAGTACGTCCCAAGGGACAGGGGGACCCTACGAGCAGTACTTC.